Following are 4 T cell receptor beta chains from one sample sequenced in a study of OX40 agonist ivuxolimab in advanced cancers. This table comes from immunoSEQ multiplex PCR, and its TCRdb copy is limited to in-frame clones, with some not included. The top ten clones hold under 0.75% of a sample with tens of thousands of clones, 80% to 90% of them seen once. The input for sequencing was CD4+ or CD8+ T cells sorted from blood, taken in a trial of the OX40 agonist ivuxolimab. These receptors came from an adult with an advanced solid tumor such as melanoma, head and neck, liver or kidney cancer.

The rearrangement joins TRBV28 to TRBJ1-1; weak D call: TRBD1 (6 bases). Germline values: CDR1 MDHEN, CDR2 SYDVKM. This CDR3 is 15 amino acids long. V lost 5 bases and J lost 5, with 18 bases in between. The DNA of the CDR3 is TGTGCCAGCAGTGGCACAGCGACAGGAATGACTGAAGCTTTCTTT. It translates to CASSGTATGMTEAFF.

This chain links TRBV5-5 with TRBJ1-1; no firm D call. The V gene's germline CDR1 is SGHKS and CDR2 YYEKEE (reference sequence). The CDR3 is made up of 15 amino acids. The ends were cut back, 3 bases at V and 5 bases at J, with 17 bases in the middle. CDR3 region: CASSSVYPPVTEAFF. The CDR3 nucleotides read TGTGCCAGCAGCTCCGTGTACCCCCCGGTAACTGAAGCTTTCTTT. The full variable domain, with the rest looked up from reference TRBV5-5 and TRBJ1-1, is DAGVTQSPTHLIKTRGQQVTLRCSPISGHKSVSWYQQVLGQGPQFIFQYYEKEERGRGNFPDRFSARQFPNYSSELNVNALLLGDSALYLCASSSVYPPVTEAFFGQGTRLTVV.

The V gene is TRBV7-8, the J gene TRBJ1-4; D not resolved. CDR3 size: 14 residues. V lost 6 bases, J lost 2 bases, and 10 bases lay in between. The germline V gene has CDR1 SGHVS and CDR2 FQNEAQ. CDR3 sequence reads: CASSSGATNEKLFF. The CDR3 DNA reads TGTGCCAGCAGTTCAGGCGCGACTAATGAAAAACTGTTTTTT.

The chain has TRBV10-1 and TRBJ2-6; D not certain. V was shortened by 6 bases and J by 1 base, with 4 bases between the two germline ends. Germline V lookup: CDR1 WNHNN, CDR2 SYGVQD (reference sequence). The CDR3 is 13 residues long. The CDR3 loop is CASRQSGANVLTF. In nucleotides, the CDR3 is TGCGCCAGCAGGCAGTCTGGGGCCAACGTCCTGACTTTC.